The sequence of this TCR beta chain was determined in a study of T cell repertoires in cytomegalovirus infection (dated by TCRdb to the late 2010s). With regard to the full study: The HLA type of each donor mattered for the analysis, because public TCR beta signatures pointed to carriage of CMV infection along with the matching HLA type.

Here V drops 5 bases and J drops 6 bases, and the junction holds 11 bases not matched to any gene. The CDR3 sequence holds 16 residues, the cysteine and phenylalanine included. The only DNA kept is the CDR3, 48 bases in frame from the first base. The CDR1 and CDR2 encoded by the germline V gene are SGHVS and FNYEAQ. What the research found in general, with its limitations: In both this cohort and an independent roughly 350-donor cohort, the cumulative frequency of public TCR beta family members distinguished carriers of CMV infection plus the relevant HLA type. In the ex vivo response, HLA-C-restricted CMV-specific TCR beta clonotypes were dominant, and in two of eight donors the single most frequent clonotype came from this HLA-C-restricted group.

The data were produced on an Illumina HiSeq 1500. TCRdb ran its own pipeline on the public reads, namely fastp trimming at Q25 and MiXCR clone calling, and kept in-frame beta chains. Rows matching on CDR3 protein sequence are summarized as one entry with the most common DNA and genes. The sample data list about 320,000 distinct CDR3 sequences, and 9.5% of these were observed just once. The top ten hold 4.3% of the sample. At least ten counts were recorded for this clonotype. Its specific antigen is unknown. No much larger clone exists at a distance of one base, and base qualities are not known. Sequenced material: PBMCs. The TCR sequence derives from a human donor in good health (CMV status not recorded). Some clones in this sample may be carry-over from other donors' samples. The rearrangement combines TRBV7-6 with TRBJ2-1, and 9 bases in between align with TRBD1. CDR3 protein: CASSLIPGQGINEQFF. The DNA sequence is given as TGTGCCAGCAGCCTTATTCCGGGACAGGGAATCAATGAGCAGTTCTTC.